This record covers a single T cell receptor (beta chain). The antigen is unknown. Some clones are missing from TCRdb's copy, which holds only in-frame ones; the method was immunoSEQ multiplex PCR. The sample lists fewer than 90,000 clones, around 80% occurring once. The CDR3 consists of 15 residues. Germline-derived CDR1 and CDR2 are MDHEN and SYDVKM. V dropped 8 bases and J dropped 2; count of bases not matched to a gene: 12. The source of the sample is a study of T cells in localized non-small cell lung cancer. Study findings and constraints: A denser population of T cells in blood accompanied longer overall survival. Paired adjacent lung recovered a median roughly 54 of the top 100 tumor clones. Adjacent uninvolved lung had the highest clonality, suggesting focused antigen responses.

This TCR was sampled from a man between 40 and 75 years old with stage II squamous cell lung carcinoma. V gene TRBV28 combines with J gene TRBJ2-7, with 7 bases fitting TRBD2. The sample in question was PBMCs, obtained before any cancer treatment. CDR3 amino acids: CASAPPVAGTYEQYF. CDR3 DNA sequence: TGTGCCAGCGCCCCCCCCGTAGCGGGTACCTACGAGCAGTACTTC.